One sample yielded the 10 T cell receptor beta chains listed below, sequenced in a study of tumor-infiltrating lymphocytes in primary liver carcinoma. From 500 ng of total RNA, TCR beta-specific cDNA was reverse-transcribed using a constant-region primer. Libraries for TCR beta were built through three nested multiplex PCR rounds, which together made up a slightly modified ARM-PCR procedure. Researchers ran the first two PCR rounds for roughly 11 cycles each with TRBV1-TRBV30 forward primers and a C-beta reverse primer. TCRdb passed the multiplex PCR reads through MiXCR, listing each CDR3 protein once. The top ten clones hold about 18% of a sample with around 330,000 distinct CDR3 sequences, 45% to 70% of them seen once. Unsorted whole blood yielded blood RNA, and germline DNA was extracted as well. The specimen sequenced was peripheral blood. These receptors all come from a woman aged 30 to 39 with primary liver carcinoma and hepatitis B virus infection.

Of note for this clonotype: A much larger clonotype is one base distant, so this may be a read error. The chain uses TRBV29-1 and TRBJ2-5; no clear D. Trimming took 3 bases from V and 4 from J, leaving 9 bases between them. The CDR3 spans 12 residues. The V gene's germline CDR1 is SQVTM and CDR2 ANQGSEA. The CDR3 reads CSVDQYLETQYF. CDR3 nucleotides: TGCAGCGTTGATCAGTACCTAGAGACCCAGTACTTC.

A note on this clonotype: The germline gene is not matched at one end of the junction; a read error may be the cause. This chain connects TRBV28 to TRBJ2-1; the D is unclear. This CDR3 is 12 amino acids long. Germline lookup yields CDR1 MDHEN and CDR2 SYDVKM. The CDR3 protein is CDNSLFGGPQFF. Here the CDR3 DNA reads TGCGACAACAGTTTATTTGGCGGTCCACAGTTCTTC.

This clonotype was counted at least ten times. The chain couples TRBV5-6 to TRBJ2-1; unclear D gene. V gave up 4 bases and J gave up 4 bases, with 12 bases separating them. Germline CDR1 SGHDT, CDR2 YYEEEE. This CDR3 is built from 14 residues. CDR3 sequence reads: CASSRFTAYNEQFF. CDR3 coding DNA: TGTGCCAGCAGCCGGTTCACAGCTTACAATGAGCAGTTCTTC.

To note about this clonotype: This may arise from a read error, as a much more abundant clone is one base away. V gene TRBV29-1 combines with J gene TRBJ1-1; 7 bases match TRBD1. CDR1 is SQVTM, CDR2 ANQGSEA, per germline. The CDR3 length is 12 residues. The CDR3 DNA follows: TGCAGCGCGGAACAGGGGAGGTCTGATGCTTTCTTT. It codes for CSAEQGRSDAFF.

Turning to this clonotype: Mismatch with germline at one junction end may stem from a read error. The genes are TRBV13 and TRBJ2-6, with a tentative D call TRBD1 (5 bases). The CDR3 length is 15 residues. Germline loops: CDR1 PRHDT, CDR2 FYEKMQ (reference sequence). The CDR3 here is CASSFQGSGADVLTF. The CDR3 bases are TGTGCCAGCAGCTTTCAAGGCTCTGGGGCCGACGTCCTGACTTTC.

The chain combines TRBV29-1 with TRBJ1-1; 8 bases align to TRBD1. The CDR3 totals 13 residues. V was clipped by 6 bases and J by 3 bases; unmatched bases: 6. Per the germline V gene, CDR1 is SQVTM and CDR2 is ANQGSEA. The CDR3 DNA reads as TGCAGCGTCGGACAGGGCGTGGACACTGAAGCTTTCTTT. The encoded protein is CSVGQGVDTEAFF.

This clonotype occurred a few times. The rearrangement joins TRBV12-3 or TRBV12-4 to TRBJ2-1, with 10 bases aligning to TRBD1. The CDR3 extends over 15 amino acids. J was trimmed by 6 bases and V by 5 bases; bases with no gene match: 7. The DNA for the CDR3 is TGTGCCAGCAGTCCCCGGGACAGGGGACCCAATGAGCAGTTCTTC. Translating gives CASSPRDRGPNEQFF.

A remark on this clonotype: This clone may be a read error of a much larger clone one base away. This chain connects TRBV12-3 or TRBV12-4 to TRBJ2-5, with 11 bases that match TRBD2. The V and J ends lost 4 bases and 6 bases, in that order; junction bases with no gene match: 13. The CDR3 is 17 residues long. CDR3 nucleotides: TGTGCCAGCAGTTACGCCGGGACTAGCGGCCCTCAAAAGACCCAGTACTTC. Protein: CASSYAGTSGPQKTQYF.

A word on this clonotype: This could be a read error, since a much larger clone is one nucleotide away. The chain employs TRBV4-2 and TRBJ2-5, with D possibly being TRBD1 (6 bases). The CDR3 has 15 residues. Germline assignment: CDR1 LGHNA and CDR2 YNFKEQ. The CDR3 sequence: CASSQEARRGETPYF. Written as DNA, the CDR3 is TGTGCCAGCAGCCAAGAGGCGCGCAGGGGAGAGACCCCGTACTTC.

A word on this clonotype: Likely a read error: the CDR3 ends without its conserved phenylalanine or tryptophan. The rearrangement uses TRBV6-1 and TRBJ1-5; 8 nucleotides agree with TRBD1. J gave up 0 bases and V 4 bases, and 11 bases lay outside the gene matches. The CDR3 is 18 residues long. The germline CDR1 and CDR2 sequences are MNHNS and SASEGT. The CDR3 spells CASSAGRGRGNSNQPQHS. The CDR3 nucleotides read TGTGCCAGCAGTGCGGGCAGGGGGCGAGGCAATAGCAATCAGCCCCAGCATTCT.